This T cell receptor (beta chain) was sequenced during a study of cytomegalovirus exposure and HLA in healthy donors. Study-level findings and limits: In a later analysis, fewer than 20,000 TCR beta sequences were associated with HLA alleles at 0.05 false discovery rate.

This CDR3 has 14 amino acids. CDR1 SGHTS and CDR2 YDEGEE come from the germline V gene. Trimming cost V 10 bases and J 5 bases; bases outside gene matches: 9. Comments on this clone: No antigen is known for it.

The PCR made use of 60 Vbeta and 13 Jbeta primers. Sequencing was performed with immunoSEQ multiplex PCR; in TCRdb, only in-frame clones are kept and a portion is missing. The sample lists some 150,000 clones, 65% to 75% occurring once. V usage is TRBV5-8 and J usage is TRBJ2-1, with 10 bases fitting TRBD1. The clonotype comes from a man in his 60s in good health and CMV-seronegative. Specimen: PBMCs. The CDR3 spells CAGDRGRNHNEQFF. DNA of the CDR3: TGTGCCGGGGACAGGGGCAGGAATCACAATGAGCAGTTCTTC. The entire variable domain, with the rest obtained from reference TRBV5-8 and TRBJ2-1, is as follows: EAGVTQSPTHLIKTRGQQATLRCSPISGHTSVYWYQQALGLGLQFLLWYDEGEERNRGNFPPRFSGRQFPNYSSELNVNALELEDSALYLCAGDRGRNHNEQFFGPGTRLTVL.